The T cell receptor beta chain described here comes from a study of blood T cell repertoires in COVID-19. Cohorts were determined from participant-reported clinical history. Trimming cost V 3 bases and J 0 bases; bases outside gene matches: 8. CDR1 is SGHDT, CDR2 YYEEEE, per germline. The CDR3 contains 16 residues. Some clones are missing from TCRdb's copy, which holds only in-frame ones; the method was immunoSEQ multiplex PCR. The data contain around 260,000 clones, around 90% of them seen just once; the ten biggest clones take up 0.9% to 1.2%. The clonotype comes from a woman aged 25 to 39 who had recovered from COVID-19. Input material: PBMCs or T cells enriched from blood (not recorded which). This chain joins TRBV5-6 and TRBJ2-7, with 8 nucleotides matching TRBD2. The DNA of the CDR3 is TGTGCCAGCAGCTCGGATAGCGGGAAGGACTCCTACGAGCAGTACTTC. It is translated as CASSSDSGKDSYEQYF.